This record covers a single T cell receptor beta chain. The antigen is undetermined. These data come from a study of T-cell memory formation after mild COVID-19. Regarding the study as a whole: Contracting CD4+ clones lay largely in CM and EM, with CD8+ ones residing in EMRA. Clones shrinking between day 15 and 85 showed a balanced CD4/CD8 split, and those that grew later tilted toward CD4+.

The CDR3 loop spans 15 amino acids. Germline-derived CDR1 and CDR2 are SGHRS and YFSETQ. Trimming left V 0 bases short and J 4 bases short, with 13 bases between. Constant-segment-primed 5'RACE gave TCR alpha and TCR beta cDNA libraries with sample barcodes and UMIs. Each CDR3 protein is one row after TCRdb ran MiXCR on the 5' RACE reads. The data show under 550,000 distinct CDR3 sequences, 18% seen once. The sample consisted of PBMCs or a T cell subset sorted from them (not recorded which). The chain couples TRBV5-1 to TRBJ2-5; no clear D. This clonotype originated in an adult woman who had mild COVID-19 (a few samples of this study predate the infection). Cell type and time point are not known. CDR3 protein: CASSLEAGTPETQYF. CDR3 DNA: TGCGCCAGCAGCTTGGAAGCTGGAACCCCAGAGACCCAGTACTTC.